Shown below are 10 T cell receptor beta chains from a single sample sequenced in a study of multiple sclerosis patients with progressive multifocal leukoencephalopathy. TCRdb keeps only in-frame clones here, not all; method: immunoSEQ multiplex PCR. The profile covers tens of thousands of clones, with 89% appearing a single time and over 1.2% taken by the ten largest. Time point reported: 6 to 7 months of natalizumab therapy. This sample comprised PBMCs, obtained from a patient treated with natalizumab. All receptors derive from a human donor with multiple sclerosis.

The chain links TRBV6-1 to TRBJ2-7; tentative D call: TRBD1 (6 bases). CDR1 and CDR2 from the germline V gene are MNHNS and SASEGT. V shed 6 bases and J shed 5 bases, with 17 bases lying between them. The CDR3 contains 14 residues. Here the CDR3 DNA reads TGTGCCAGCAGCGTTACTACAGGGACGAACGAGCAGTACTTC. Residues: CASSVTTGTNEQYF.

This chain links TRBV6-1 with TRBJ1-4; perhaps TRBD1 as D (5 bases). Trimming shortened V by 11 bases and J by 7 bases, and 20 bases separated the two germline ends. CDR1 and CDR2 from the germline V gene are MNHNS and SASEGT. This CDR3 has 14 amino acids. DNA for the CDR3: TGTGCCTCAGAGGCGGGGGAGGTTGCTGAAAAACTGTTTTTT. Amino acid sequence: CASEAGEVAEKLFF.

The chain combines TRBV5-6 with TRBJ1-1, with 8 bases aligning to TRBD1. In germline, CDR1 is SGHDT, CDR2 YYEEEE. The trim removed 6 bases at V and 5 bases at J, leaving 9 bases unmatched. The CDR3 loop spans 14 amino acids. The CDR3 reads CASTRAGGWTEAFF. The CDR3 nucleotides are TGTGCCAGCACCCGGGCAGGGGGCTGGACTGAAGCTTTCTTT.

The chain employs TRBV7-2 and TRBJ2-7; D not resolved. Trimming took off 1 base at V and 2 bases at J, with 3 bases between the two ends. Germline CDR1 and CDR2: SGHTA and FQGNSA. CDR3 length equals 12 residues. The CDR3 DNA sequence: TGTGCCAGCAGCTTAGTGACCTACGAGCAGTACTTC. Amino acid sequence: CASSLVTYEQYF.

The CDR3 region is CASSLSYRTVQETQYF. In nucleotides, the CDR3 is TGTGCCAGCAGTTTATCTTATCGGACAGTTCAAGAGACCCAGTACTTC. This chain connects TRBV27 to TRBJ2-5; a weak D match, TRBD1 (6 bases). Between the trimmed V and J ends, which lost 0 bases and 2 bases, there was a span of 13 bases. Looked up from germline, CDR1 is MNHEY and CDR2 is SMNVEV (reference sequence). The CDR3 consists of 16 residues.

This sequence joins TRBV9 and TRBJ1-1, with TRBD1 identical over 8 bases. CDR1 and CDR2 from the germline V gene are SGDLS and YYNGEE. Trimming cost V 0 bases and J 6 bases; bases outside gene matches: 10. The CDR3 is 16 residues long. The CDR3 nucleotides read TGTGCCAGCAGCGTAGCCCCACGGACAGGGAGGGCTGAAGCTTTCTTT. As protein: CASSVAPRTGRAEAFF.

This clone was found a few times. V usage is TRBV21-1 and J usage is TRBJ2-7; no check of the table's D call, TRBD2, against the DNA was made. TRBV21-1 counts as a pseudogene. This CDR3 has 17 amino acids. The CDR3 nucleotides are TGTGCCAGCAGCAAGCTCATACTAGCGGGAGGGCCGAGGGAGCAGTACTTC. Amino acid sequence: CASSKLILAGGPREQYF.

The CDR3 sequence is CSAQTSNTGELFF. CDR3 sequence (DNA): TGCAGCGCCCAGACTAGTAACACCGGGGAGCTGTTTTTT. The chain combines TRBV29-1 with TRBJ2-2, with D tentatively TRBD2 (6 bases). The CDR3 totals 13 residues. V lost 7 bases, J lost 2 bases, and 11 bases lay in between. Germline-derived CDR1 and CDR2 are SQVTM and ANQGSEA.

This clone was seen once. J is TRBJ2-5 and V is TRBV7-9; 7 nucleotides line up with TRBD1. The CDR3 length is 15 residues. Germline assignment: CDR1 SEHNR and CDR2 FQNEAQ (reference sequence). V was pared by 4 bases and J by 5 bases, with 10 bases of the junction left unmatched. The CDR3 DNA sequence: TGTGCCAGCAGCTCGAGACAGGGCGTCCGGGAGACCCAGTACTTC. This translates into CASSSRQGVRETQYF.

This clone was detected a few times. The J gene is TRBJ2-5, the V gene TRBV5-6; D ambiguous. CDR1 is SGHDT, CDR2 YYEEEE, per germline. CDR3 size: 13 residues. Trimming took off 1 base at V and 6 bases at J, with 10 bases between the two ends. The CDR3 bases are TGTGCCAGCAGCTTGCGGCGGATGAAGACCCAGTACTTC. Amino acids: CASSLRRMKTQYF.